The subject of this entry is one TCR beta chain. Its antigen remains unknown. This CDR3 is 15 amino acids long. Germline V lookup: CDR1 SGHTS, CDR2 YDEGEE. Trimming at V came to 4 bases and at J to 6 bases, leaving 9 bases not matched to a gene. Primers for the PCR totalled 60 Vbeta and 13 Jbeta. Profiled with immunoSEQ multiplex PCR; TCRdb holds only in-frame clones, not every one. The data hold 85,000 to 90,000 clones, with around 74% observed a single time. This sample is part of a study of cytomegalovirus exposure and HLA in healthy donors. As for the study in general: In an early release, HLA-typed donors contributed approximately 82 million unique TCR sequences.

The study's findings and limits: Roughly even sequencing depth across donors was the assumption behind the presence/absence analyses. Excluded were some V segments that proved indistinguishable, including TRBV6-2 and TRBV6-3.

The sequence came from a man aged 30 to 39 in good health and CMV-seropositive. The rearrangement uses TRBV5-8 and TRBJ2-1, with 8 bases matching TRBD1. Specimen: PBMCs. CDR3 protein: CASSRSGQGVNEQFF. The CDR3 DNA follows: TGTGCCAGCAGCCGGAGCGGACAGGGTGTCAATGAGCAGTTCTTC.